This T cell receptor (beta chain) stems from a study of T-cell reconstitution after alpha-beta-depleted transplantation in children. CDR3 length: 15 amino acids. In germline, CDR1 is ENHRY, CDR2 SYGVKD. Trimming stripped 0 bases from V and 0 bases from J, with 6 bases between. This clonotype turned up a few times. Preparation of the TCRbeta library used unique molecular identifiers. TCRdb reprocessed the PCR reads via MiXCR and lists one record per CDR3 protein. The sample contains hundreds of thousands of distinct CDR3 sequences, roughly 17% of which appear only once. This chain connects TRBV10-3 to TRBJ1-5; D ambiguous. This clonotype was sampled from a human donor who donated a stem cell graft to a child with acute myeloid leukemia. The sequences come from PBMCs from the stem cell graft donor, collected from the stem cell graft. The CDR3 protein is CAISESTDSNQPQHF. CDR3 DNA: TGTGCCATCAGTGAGTCTACCGATAGCAATCAGCCCCAGCATTTT.